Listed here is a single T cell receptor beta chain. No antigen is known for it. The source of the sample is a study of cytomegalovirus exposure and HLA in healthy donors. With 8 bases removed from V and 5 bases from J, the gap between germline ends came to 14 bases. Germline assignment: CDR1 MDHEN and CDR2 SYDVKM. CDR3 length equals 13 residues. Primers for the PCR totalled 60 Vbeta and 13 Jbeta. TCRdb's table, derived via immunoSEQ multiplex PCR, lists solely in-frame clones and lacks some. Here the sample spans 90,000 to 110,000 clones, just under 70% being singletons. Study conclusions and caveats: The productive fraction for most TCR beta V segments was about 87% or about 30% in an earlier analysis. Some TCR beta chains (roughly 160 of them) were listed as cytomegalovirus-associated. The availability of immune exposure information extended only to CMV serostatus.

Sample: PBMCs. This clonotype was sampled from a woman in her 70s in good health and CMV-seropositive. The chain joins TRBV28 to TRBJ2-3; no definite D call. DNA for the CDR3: TGTGCCAGCCGTCCAACGGGTGGAGATACGCAGTATTTT. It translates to CASRPTGGDTQYF.